Listed below are T cell receptor beta chains from one sample, sequenced in a study of neoadjuvant anti-PD-1 for oral cavity cancer. Assay: immunoSEQ multiplex PCR; the TCRdb copy retains only in-frame clones and omits some. The sample includes some 15,000 clones, about 70% seen only once; the top ten take under 3.5%. The material sequenced was PBMCs, taken before nivolumab (anti-PD-1) treatment. All receptors come from a person between 40 and 85 years old with oral cavity squamous cell carcinoma. CDR3s include the opening cysteine and the closing phenylalanine or tryptophan. The D gene is left open where the match is weak. Expanded clones get a size class; other rows say once, few or many, or leave the size out.

size	V	J	D	DNA	CDR3
.	TRBV6-5	TRBJ2-2	.	TGTGCCAGCGGACGAGGGCGATACACCGGGGAGCTGTTTTTT	CASGRGRYTGELFF
.	TRBV6-5	TRBJ2-6	.	TGTGCCAGCACACCCGAGGGAACAGGGGCCAACGTCCTGACTTTC	CASTPEGTGANVLTF
once	TRBV27	TRBJ2-7	TRBD2	TGTGCCAGCAGTACTCACAGACTAGCGGGAGGGTACGAGCAGTACTTC	CASSTHRLAGGYEQYF
.	TRBV11-2	TRBJ1-6	TRBD1	TGTGCCAGCAGCTGGAGGACAGGGGAAGCTAAAAAACGCGGTCCACCCCTCCACTTT	CASSWRTGEAKKRGPPLHF
.	TRBV10-2	TRBJ1-2	.	TGCGCCAGCAGGACGAGGGGGTCTAACTATGGCTACACCTTC	CASRTRGSNYGYTF
.	TRBV28	TRBJ1-2	.	TGTGCCAGCAGGCGGCAGGGCTATGGCTACACCTTC	CASRRQGYGYTF
.	TRBV6-5	TRBJ1-1	.	TGTGCCAGCAGTTACTGGGCCGAATTGAACACTGAAGCTTTCTTT	CASSYWAELNTEAFF
.	TRBV11-2	TRBJ1-1	TRBD1	TGTGCCAGCAGCTTATGGGGACAGGGGGCCACTGAAGCTTTCTTT	CASSLWGQGATEAFF
.	TRBV7-6	TRBJ1-1	TRBD1	TGTGCCAGCAGCTTGGGACAGGGAAGTCCTGAAGCTTTCTTT	CASSLGQGSPEAFF
few	TRBV28	TRBJ2-2	.	TGTGCCAGCATCAGCCAGAACACCGGGGAGCTGTTTTTT	CASISQNTGELFF
few	TRBV6-5	TRBJ1-1	.	TGTGCCAGTTTTTCGGACACCCAAACTGAAGCTTTCTTT	CASFSDTQTEAFF
.	TRBV7-9	TRBJ2-2	.	TGTGCCAGCAGCTTAGTCAGTTTTCGCCAGGCGAACACCGGGGAGCTGTTTTTT	CASSLVSFRQANTGELFF
once	TRBV6-1	TRBJ2-7	.	TGTGCCAGCAGCCCCGACTTCGCCTACGAGCAGTACTTC	CASSPDFAYEQYF
.	TRBV5-4	TRBJ2-7	TRBD1	TGTGCCAGCAGCGAGGCCGGGACAGGGGACTACGAGCAGTACTTC	CASSEAGTGDYEQYF
few	TRBV28	TRBJ1-2	TRBD1	TGTGCCAGCAGCTCGGGGGGACAGGGGGCGGACTATGGCTACACCTTC	CASSSGGQGADYGYTF
.	TRBV30	TRBJ2-1	.	TGTGCCTGGAGTGTAATAGGGGCGACTTACAATGAGCAGTTCTTC	CAWSVIGATYNEQFF
.	TRBV27	TRBJ1-1	.	TGTGCCAGCAGCGATACAATGGGGGAGGCTTTCTTT	CASSDTMGEAFF
.	TRBV5-5	TRBJ2-7	TRBD2	TGTGCCAGCAGCTTGCCGACTAGCGCGTTTACCTACGAGCAGTACTTC	CASSLPTSAFTYEQYF
.	TRBV15	TRBJ2-7	.	TGTGCCACCAGCAGAGAATATGGGAGGATCTCCTACGAGCAGTACTTC	CATSREYGRISYEQYF
.	TRBV5-4	TRBJ2-1	TRBD2	TGTGCCAGCAGCTCGGGGGGTGGGACTAGCGTTGACAATGAGCAGTTCTTC	CASSSGGGTSVDNEQFF
.	TRBV10-3	TRBJ2-7	.	TGTGTCACCGCCGGCTCAGGGGGGGAGGAGCAGTACTTC	CVTAGSGGEEQYF
.	TRBV6-1	TRBJ1-5	TRBD1	TGTGCCAGCAGTGTTCTTACAGGGGGCAATCAGCCCCAGCATTTT	CASSVLTGGNQPQHF
.	TRBV6-1	TRBJ1-2	TRBD1	TGTGCCAGCAGCATTATGGGACAGTTCCTTGATGGCTACACCTTC	CASSIMGQFLDGYTF
few	TRBV28	TRBJ1-3	.	TGTGCCAGCAGTTTACTCCCTGCAAACCGGGTATATTTT	CASSLLPANRVYF
.	TRBV27	TRBJ2-3	.	TGTGCCAGCAGTCCGGGTGGCGGGCCTAGCACAGATACGCAGTATTTT	CASSPGGGPSTDTQYF
.	TRBV5-1	TRBJ2-3	TRBD2	TGCGCCAGCAGCGGTCGAGGCGGGGGATTTAGCACAGATACGCAGTATTTT	CASSGRGGGFSTDTQYF
.	TRBV30	TRBJ2-7	.	TGTGCCTCATCTAGATGGGGGGACGAGCAGTACTTC	CASSRWGDEQYF
.	TRBV27	TRBJ1-1	.	TGTGCCAGCAGTTTATCAAACAGGGTTGGAGTAACTGAAGCTTTCTTT	CASSLSNRVGVTEAFF